These 19 T cell receptor beta chains were sequenced from one sample in a study. TCRdb re-called the 5' RACE reads with MiXCR, one entry per CDR3 protein. The sample carries several thousand distinct CDR3 sequences, approximately 40% recorded once. Sequencing used tumor-infiltrating memory CD4+ T cells sorted from the breast tumor. The subset here: memory CD4+ T cells, CD4+CD45RO+CD25-. These receptors were collected from a female donor with breast cancer.

By share, this clonotype counts as medium-sized. V usage is TRBV9 and J usage is TRBJ2-3; TRBD2 matches at 7 bases. The CDR3 runs to 15 residues. J lost 2 bases, V lost 2 bases, and 5 bases had no gene match. Per germline, CDR1 SGDLS and CDR2 YYNGEE. Here the CDR3 reads CASSVLRGDTDTQYF. The CDR3 DNA is TGTGCCAGCAGCGTTTTACGGGGGGACACAGATACGCAGTATTTT.

This clonotype was counted only a few times. The CDR3 nucleotides read TGCAGCGTTGAGATGACAGGCTCCCGGAACACTGAAGCTTTCTTT. Its translation is CSVEMTGSRNTEAFF. This sequence joins TRBV29-1 and TRBJ1-1; a weak D match, TRBD1 (6 bases). CDR3 size: 15 residues. CDR1 and CDR2 (germline): SQVTM, ANQGSEA. V lost 3 bases and J lost 1, with 15 bases in between.

This clonotype was seen at least ten times. This sequence joins TRBV28 and TRBJ1-1; 7 positions match TRBD1. Trimming removed 2 bases from V and 6 bases from J; junction bases left unmatched: 3. The CDR3 runs 13 residues. Per the germline V gene, CDR1 is MDHEN and CDR2 is SYDVKM. The CDR3 is CASSLGTGAEAFF. CDR3 bases: TGTGCCAGCAGTTTAGGTACAGGGGCTGAAGCTTTCTTT. Full variable domain (remainder filled in from reference TRBV28 and TRBJ1-1): DVKVTQSSRYLVKRTGEKVFLECVQDMDHENMFWYRQDPGLGLRLIYFSYDVKMKEKGDIPEGYSVSREKKERFSLILESASTNQTSMYLCASSLGTGAEAFFGQGTRLTVV.

This clonotype was recorded many times. The rearrangement joins TRBV29-1 to TRBJ2-7; no clear D. V lost 6 bases and J 0 bases, leaving 6 bases between the germline ends. Per the germline V gene, CDR1 is SQVTM and CDR2 is ANQGSEA. The CDR3 spans 11 residues. The CDR3 is CSVQDSYEQYF. For the CDR3, the DNA is TGCAGCGTACAAGACTCCTACGAGCAGTACTTC.

The chain links TRBV19 to TRBJ1-1, with 7 bases aligning to TRBD1. The J segment lost 10 bases and the V segment lost 7 bases, leaving 18 bases of the junction unmatched. CDR3 length equals 15 residues. The germline gives CDR1 LNHDA, CDR2 SQIVND (reference sequence). The CDR3 loop reads CASTLPGQRNTGAFF. The CDR3 coding sequence is TGTGCCAGTACCTTACCGGGACAGAGGAACACCGGAGCTTTCTTT.

This clonotype was recorded a few times. CDR3 bases: TGCGCCAGCAGGGACAGGACTAGCGATCACAATGAGCAGTTCTTC. This encodes CASRDRTSDHNEQFF. The rearrangement links TRBV4-1 to TRBJ2-1; 9 bases align to TRBD2. The CDR3 covers 15 residues. The J segment lost 5 bases and the V segment lost 6 bases, leaving 8 bases of the junction unmatched. CDR1 and CDR2 from the germline V gene are MGHRA and YSYEKL.

In this sample, this clonotype turned up many times. The genes are TRBV18 and TRBJ2-6; TRBD1 is a possible D gene (6 bases). The ends were cut back, 3 bases at V and 2 bases at J, with 11 bases in the middle. The CDR3 is 16 amino acids. The V gene's germline CDR1 is KGHSH and CDR2 LQKENI. CDR3 DNA: TGTGCCAGCTCACCCGACAGGATCACTGGGGCCAACGTCCTGACTTTC. Translating gives CASSPDRITGANVLTF.

This chain connects TRBV19 to TRBJ1-5; TRBD1 is a possible D gene (5 bases). Germline V gene data show CDR1 as LNHDA and CDR2 as SQIVND (reference sequence). This CDR3 has 15 amino acids. V was pared by 7 bases and J by 3 bases, with 16 bases between. This CDR3 is CASTTLRVPNQPQHF. CDR3 DNA: TGTGCCAGTACTACCCTCAGGGTCCCCAATCAGCCCCAGCATTTT.

Ten or more counts support this clonotype. The chain carries TRBV20-1 and TRBJ1-4; D is unclear. This CDR3 contains 17 residues. Germline CDR1 and CDR2: DFQATT and SNEGSKA (reference sequence). V lost 0 bases, J lost 3 bases, and 17 bases lay in between. CDR3 coding DNA: TGCAGTGCTAGAGATCGAGGGATACAAAGGGCTAATGAAAAACTGTTTTTT. Protein: CSARDRGIQRANEKLFF.

This clonotype is medium-sized within its sample. The CDR3 DNA sequence: TGTGCCAGCAGTCCCCGCTCTAGCGGGAGTCTTGGCTCCTACAATGAGCAGTTCTTC. This translates into CASSPRSSGSLGSYNEQFF. This rearrangement joins TRBV7-2 to TRBJ2-1; the match to TRBD2 covers 10 bases. From germline, CDR1 is SGHTA and CDR2 FQGNSA. The CDR3 sequence is 19 residues long. Germline trimming cut 6 bases from V and 0 bases from J; bases unmatched to any gene: 14.

This clonotype was counted many times. The chain employs TRBV2 and TRBJ2-2; D remains unclear. Trimming cost V 5 bases and J 6 bases, with 7 bases left between them. Germline V gene lookup returns CDR1 SNHLY and CDR2 FYNNEI. CDR3 size: 12 residues. Here the CDR3 reads CASSPNPGELFF. CDR3 bases: TGTGCCAGCAGTCCGAATCCCGGGGAGCTGTTTTTT.

In its sample, this clonotype was seen many times. V gene TRBV7-2 combines with J gene TRBJ2-3, with TRBD1 identical over 12 bases. From germline, CDR1 is SGHTA and CDR2 FQGNSA. Unmatched junction bases numbered 5, after V lost 1 base and J lost 6 bases. The CDR3 has 16 amino acids. The CDR3 bases are TGTGCCAGCAGCTTAGGGGGGACAGGGGGCTTTGATACGCAGTATTTT. Translated, it gives CASSLGGTGGFDTQYF.

This clonotype qualifies as large. This rearrangement joins TRBV6-6 to TRBJ2-7, with 12 bases lining up with TRBD2. The CDR3 loop spans 16 amino acids. Germline CDR1 reads MNHNY; CDR2 reads SVGAGI (reference sequence). Trimming at V came to 6 bases and at J to 2 bases, leaving 8 bases not matched to a gene. CDR3 sequence reads: CASSRGLAGKPYEQYF. CDR3 DNA: TGTGCCAGCAGCCGAGGACTAGCGGGGAAACCCTACGAGCAGTACTTC.

J is TRBJ1-1 and V is TRBV6-1, with 7 bases fitting TRBD1. The germline CDR1 and CDR2 sequences are MNHNS and SASEGT. The CDR3 runs 21 residues. Trimming removed 0 bases from V and 1 base from J; junction bases left unmatched: 20. DNA of the CDR3: TGTGCCAGCAGTGAAGCAACAGGGGTAAGGGTGGGTACGGGCCCGAACACTGAAGCTTTCTTT. Translating it yields CASSEATGVRVGTGPNTEAFF.

The chain has TRBV5-1 and TRBJ1-2; TRBD1 agrees at 9 bases. The CDR3 totals 13 residues. V was pared by 0 bases and J by 13 bases, with 7 bases of the junction left unmatched. Germline V gives CDR1 SGHRS, CDR2 YFSETQ. CDR3 DNA sequence: TGCGCCAGCAGCTTGGAACAGGGGGCGAGGGCCACCTTC. It yields the protein CASSLEQGARATF.

This clonotype showed up just once. A much larger clone differs by one base, so this may be a read error. The chain uses TRBV5-4 and TRBJ1-1; possibly TRBD1 for D (5 bases). Germline lookup yields CDR1 SGHNT and CDR2 YYREEE (reference sequence). This CDR3 comprises 15 residues. CDR3 residues: CASGLISGRDTEAFF. CDR3 DNA: TGTGCCAGCGGCTTGATATCGGGGCGGGACACTGAAGCTTTCTTT.

This clonotype was counted once. The rearrangement links TRBV7-2 to TRBJ1-5, with D unresolved. The CDR3 extends over 14 amino acids. The V gene's germline CDR1 is SGHTA and CDR2 FQGNSA. V was shortened by 4 bases and J by 6 bases, with 13 bases between the two germline ends. In DNA, the CDR3 is TGTGCCAGCAGCTCCAGAGGGCCGGGTCAGCCCCAGCATTTT. Amino acids: CASSSRGPGQPQHF.

This clonotype ranks as medium-sized. V is TRBV30 and J is TRBJ2-3, with D hard to call. There are 11 residues in the CDR3. V lost 4 bases and J lost 3, with 5 bases in between. Germline V gene data show CDR1 as GTSNPN and CDR2 as SVGIG (reference sequence). The DNA of the CDR3 is TGTGCCTGGACTTGGACAGATACGCAGTATTTT. Its translation is CAWTWTDTQYF. The whole variable domain, filled in from reference TRBV30 and TRBJ2-3, reads SQTIHQWPATLVQPVGSPLSLECTVEGTSNPNLYWYRQAAGRGLQLLFYSVGIGQISSEVPQNLSASRPQDRQFILSSKKLLLSDSGFYLCAWTWTDTQYFGPGTRLTVL.

This chain uses TRBV20-1 with TRBJ1-5, with D perhaps TRBD1 (5 bases). Deletions cut 1 base from V and 1 base from J, with 11 bases between. CDR3 size: 15 residues. Germline values: CDR1 DFQATT, CDR2 SNEGSKA (reference sequence). CDR3 bases: TGCAGTGCTAGAGTGTGGGGGGAGAGCAATCAGCCCCAGCATTTT. It translates to CSARVWGESNQPQHF.